This T cell receptor (beta chain) was identified during a study of shared clonotypes between healthy human individuals. Across the study: The study used three CD4 naive, three CD4 memory, two CD8 naive and one CD8 memory plate per donor. Study-level points and caveats: Only a few donors were included, so the genetic and exposure-history diversity represented was limited.

CDR1 is MDHEN and CDR2 is SYDVKM in the germline V gene. V lost 4 bases, J lost 9 bases, and 16 bases lay in between. The CDR3 is 14 amino acids. Comment on this clone: What it recognizes is unknown.

It was at deep level that the assay was run. As handled by the study authors: ImmunoSEQ gave junction-only sequences without quality scores, so filtering differed. TCRdb's table, derived via immunoSEQ multiplex PCR, lists solely in-frame clones and lacks some. V, J and clone size are taken as reported in that table, and D and trimming were inferred from the DNA itself. The sample includes over a million clones, roughly 95% of them seen just once. The chain joins TRBV28 to TRBJ2-4; the D call may be TRBD1 or TRBD2 (5 bases each). Sequencing used naive CD4+ T cells sorted from blood. Documented subset: CD45RA+ positively selected. The clonotype comes from a man aged 25-40 years in good health. DNA for the CDR3: TGTGCCAGCAGTTCCAGGCCCTCTGGGGGCATTCAGTACTTC. It encodes CASSSRPSGGIQYF.